This TCR beta chain came from a study of T cell repertoires in cytomegalovirus infection. Study at large: Matching HLA type, along with CMV infection, was indicated by public TCR beta signatures. Findings of the study overall: CMV-specific HLA-C-restricted TCR beta clonotypes dominated the ex vivo response.

TCRdb recomputed calls from the reads with MiXCR, one row per CDR3 protein. Of 380,000 or so distinct CDR3 sequences listed, around a third are singletons. CDR3 length equals 14 residues. Germline CDR1 is SGHAT and CDR2 is FQNNGV. The V end lost 3 bases, the J end lost 5 bases, and 13 bases lay between the germline ends. A note on this clonotype: Its antigen is as yet unknown.

The sequence was collected from a human donor in good health (CMV status not recorded). Some clones in this sample may be carry-over from other donors' samples. Sequencing used cultured PBMCs, obtained from culture after CMV antigen stimulation. The chain has TRBV11-2 and TRBJ1-1; D remains ambiguous. This CDR3 reads CASSFVGLGTEAFF. The CDR3 nucleotides read TGTGCCAGCAGCTTTGTAGGGTTGGGGACTGAAGCTTTCTTT.